The 29 T cell receptor beta chains listed next were all sequenced from one sample in a study of blood T cell repertoires in COVID-19. Method: immunoSEQ multiplex PCR; TCRdb's copy keeps in-frame clones and lacks some. The sample contains some 90,000 clones, approximately 86% of which appear only once. The sample taken for sequencing was peripheral blood. The receptors come from a man of 80 years or more with active or convalescent COVID-19.

V is TRBV28 and J is TRBJ1-1; possibly TRBD1 for D (5 bases). V was pared by 7 bases and J by 1 base, with 13 bases between. The germline V gene has CDR1 MDHEN and CDR2 SYDVKM. This CDR3 has 14 amino acids. CDR3 protein: CASTLRVENTEAFF. In nucleotides, the CDR3 is TGTGCCAGCACCCTCAGGGTGGAGAACACTGAAGCTTTCTTT.

The gene calls are TRBV6-1 and TRBJ1-1; possible D gene TRBD1, 6 bases. The CDR3 spans 13 residues. The germline V gene encodes CDR1 MNHNS and CDR2 SASEGT. V was shortened by 2 bases and J by 9 bases, with 13 bases between the two germline ends. The CDR3: CASSESGQKKAFF. In DNA form, the CDR3 reads TGTGCCAGCAGTGAATCGGGACAAAAAAAAGCTTTCTTT.

V is TRBV28 and J is TRBJ1-1, with 7 bases that match TRBD1. The CDR3 length is 14 residues. The V gene's germline CDR1 is MDHEN and CDR2 SYDVKM. J was trimmed by 7 bases and V by 7 bases; bases with no gene match: 12. CDR3 in amino acids: CASNTQGQVDEAFF. The CDR3 DNA reads as TGTGCCAGCAACACTCAAGGACAGGTTGATGAAGCTTTCTTT.

This chain links TRBV7-8 with TRBJ2-1; TRBD2 matches 9 bases. Germline CDR1 SGHVS, CDR2 FQNEAQ. Unmatched junction bases numbered 6, after V lost 0 bases and J lost 9 bases. This CDR3 comprises 15 residues. The CDR3, as DNA: TGTGCCAGCAGCTTAGCTCTTAGCGGGAGTGCTGAGCAGTTCTTC. This encodes CASSLALSGSAEQFF.

The chain carries TRBV4-2 and TRBJ1-1; D gene uncertain. Between the trimmed V and J ends, which lost 3 bases and 3 bases, there was a span of 14 bases. CDR3 length: 15 amino acids. Germline V gene lookup returns CDR1 LGHNA and CDR2 YNFKEQ. Here the CDR3 DNA reads TGTGCCAGCAGCCAGCCGGAGGGTGTCGACACTGAAGCTTTCTTT. Its protein product is CASSQPEGVDTEAFF.

This chain joins TRBV11-3 and TRBJ2-7, with 7 bases matching TRBD2. J gave up 0 bases and V 11 bases, and 4 bases lay outside the gene matches. The germline V gene has CDR1 SGHNT and CDR2 YENEEA. There are 12 residues in the CDR3. This CDR3 reads CAGGVTSYEQYF. Written as DNA, the CDR3 is TGTGCCGGGGGGGTCACCTCCTACGAGCAGTACTTC.

This chain joins TRBV7-9 and TRBJ1-1; 7 nucleotides line up with TRBD1. This CDR3 is 13 amino acids long. Germline-derived CDR1 and CDR2 are SEHNR and FQNEAQ (reference sequence). The junction had 1 base not matched to a gene; V was cut back by 5 bases and J by 1 base. The CDR3 sequence: CASSRQGNTEAFF. The CDR3 bases are TGTGCCAGCAGCCGACAGGGGAACACTGAAGCTTTCTTT.

The J gene is TRBJ2-3, the V gene TRBV7-2; 7 bases map to TRBD2. This CDR3 is built from 15 residues. CDR1 is SGHTA and CDR2 is FQGNSA in the germline V gene. The V gene end was trimmed by 6 bases and the J gene end by 2 bases; junction bases not matched to a gene: 8. For the CDR3, the DNA is TGTGCCAGCAGTTACTCCGGGACTAACACAGATACGCAGTATTTT. Amino acids: CASSYSGTNTDTQYF.

This clone has a single count. This chain links TRBV25-1 with TRBJ2-2, with a tentative D call TRBD1 (5 bases). CDR3 length: 15 residues. Germline V gives CDR1 MGHDK, CDR2 SYGVNS. Trimming removed 3 bases at V and 6 bases at J, with 14 bases between. Here the CDR3 DNA reads TGTGCCAGCAGTGATCGGACCCAAGGGGCCGGGGAGCTGTTTTTT. Its translation: CASSDRTQGAGELFF.

V and J are TRBV7-2 and TRBJ2-7; 9 bases match TRBD2. CDR3 length equals 16 residues. The germline gives CDR1 SGHTA, CDR2 FQGNSA. V trimming: 4 bases; J trimming: 3 bases; junction bases outside the gene matches: 10. This CDR3 reads CASSSPTSGRFYEQYF. CDR3 sequence (DNA): TGTGCCAGCAGCTCCCCGACTAGCGGAAGGTTCTACGAGCAGTACTTC.

This clone showed up just once. V gene TRBV5-1 combines with J gene TRBJ2-5; D may be TRBD1 (6 bases). CDR3 size: 12 residues. Trimming took off 6 bases at V and 2 bases at J, with 8 bases between the two ends. Germline CDR1 SGHRS, CDR2 YFSETQ. In DNA, the CDR3 is TGCGCCAGCACCGGACAGCAAGAGACCCAGTACTTC. Protein sequence: CASTGQQETQYF.

The chain uses TRBV5-1 and TRBJ2-7; D perhaps matches TRBD1 (7 bases). This CDR3 has 15 residues. With 2 bases removed from V and 4 bases from J, the gap between germline ends came to 16 bases. CDR1 SGHRS and CDR2 YFSETQ come from the germline V gene. This CDR3 reads CASSFSQGGNYEQYF. Written as DNA, the CDR3 is TGCGCCAGCAGCTTCTCGCAGGGGGGAAATTACGAGCAGTACTTC. Filled out from reference TRBV5-1 and TRBJ2-7, the complete variable domain reads KAGVTQTPRYLIKTRGQQVTLSCSPISGHRSVSWYQQTPGQGLQFLFEYFSETQRNKGNFPGRFSGRQFSNSRSEMNVSTLELGDSALYLCASSFSQGGNYEQYFGPGTRLTVT.

The chain uses TRBV5-1 and TRBJ2-5, with TRBD2 identical over 9 bases. The germline gives CDR1 SGHRS, CDR2 YFSETQ. CDR3 length: 13 amino acids. V lost 5 bases, J lost 5 bases, and 4 bases stayed unmatched. In DNA form, the CDR3 reads TGCGCCAGCAGATATAGCGGGAGTGAGACCCAGTACTTC. This encodes CASRYSGSETQYF.

This chain uses TRBV6-2 or TRBV6-3 with TRBJ2-2; TRBD2 aligns across 12 bases. The CDR3 sequence is 17 residues long. V was pared by 3 bases and J by 3 bases, with 5 bases of the junction left unmatched. Germline loops: CDR1 MNHEY, CDR2 SVGEGT. The CDR3 nucleotides are TGTGCCAGCAGTTATCCTAGCGGGAGGGCTGACACCGGGGAGCTGTTTTTT. This gives the protein CASSYPSGRADTGELFF.

The rearrangement joins TRBV19 to TRBJ2-1, with 9 positions matching TRBD1. Losses at the gene ends were 5 bases for V and 0 bases for J; bases not matched to a gene: 11. The germline V gene has CDR1 LNHDA and CDR2 SQIVND (reference sequence). CDR3 length: 18 amino acids. CDR3 loop: CASSSLYGQGSSYNEQFF. The CDR3 DNA reads as TGTGCCAGTAGTTCATTATACGGACAGGGGAGCTCCTACAATGAGCAGTTCTTC.

This clone was found a few times. The genes are TRBV29-1 and TRBJ2-3; D might be TRBD1 (6 bases). The V gene's germline CDR1 is SQVTM and CDR2 ANQGSEA. This CDR3 spans 10 amino acids. V was clipped by 7 bases and J by 10 bases, with 12 bases between them. Here the CDR3 DNA reads TGCAGCGGCTACGGGACATCGCAGTATTTT. Protein: CSGYGTSQYF.

The V gene is TRBV15, the J gene TRBJ1-2; no clear D gene. The CDR3 consists of 13 residues. The V gene lost 4 bases and the J gene lost 6 bases, with 12 bases spanning the gap. CDR1 is LNHNV, CDR2 YYDKDF, per germline (reference sequence). The CDR3 DNA reads TGTGCCACCAGCACGCGCGTAGGAGATGGCTACACCTTC. Its protein product is CATSTRVGDGYTF. The whole variable domain, remainder taken from reference TRBV15 and TRBJ1-2, is DAMVIQNPRYQVTQFGKPVTLSCSQTLNHNVMYWYQQKSSQAPKLLFHYYDKDFNNEADTPDNFQSRRPNTSFCFLDIRSPGLGDTAMYLCATSTRVGDGYTFGSGTRLTVV.

J is TRBJ1-2 and V is TRBV7-3; TRBD1 agrees at 8 bases. Germline V gene lookup returns CDR1 SGHTA and CDR2 FQGTGA. The CDR3 consists of 13 residues. With 3 bases clipped from V and 7 bases from J, the junction kept 4 bases outside the gene matches. The CDR3 is CASSFDRGFGYTF. The DNA for the CDR3 is TGTGCCAGCAGCTTCGACAGGGGTTTTGGCTACACCTTC. The whole variable domain, remainder taken from reference TRBV7-3 and TRBJ1-2, is GAGVSQTPSNKVTEKGKYVELRCDPISGHTALYWYRQSLGQGPEFLIYFQGTGAADDSGLPNDRFFAVRPEGSVSTLKIQRTERGDSAVYLCASSFDRGFGYTFGSGTRLTVV.

CDR3 DNA sequence: TGTGCCAGCTCCAGAGGCAATCCGGGGGCCTACGAGCAGTACTTC. Its protein is CASSRGNPGAYEQYF. The rearrangement links TRBV2 to TRBJ2-7; D is possibly TRBD2 (6 bases). Trimming removed 8 bases at V and 2 bases at J, with 19 bases between. CDR1 is SNHLY, CDR2 FYNNEI, per germline. The CDR3 is made up of 15 amino acids.

This chain links TRBV5-8 with TRBJ2-5, with a weak D call TRBD1 (6 bases). The CDR3 spans 13 residues. Germline lookup yields CDR1 SGHTS and CDR2 YDEGEE. V dropped 2 bases and J dropped 5 bases, with 10 bases sitting between them. The CDR3: CASSFKGEETQYF. The CDR3 DNA is TGTGCCAGCAGCTTTAAGGGGGAGGAGACCCAGTACTTC.

Notes on this clone: Other DNA sequences in this sample translate to the same CDR3. The V gene is TRBV7-2, the J gene TRBJ1-1; 7 bases map to TRBD1. V lost 4 bases, J lost 1 base, and 3 bases stayed unmatched. Germline V lookup: CDR1 SGHTA, CDR2 FQGNSA. The CDR3 runs to 14 residues. CDR3 residues: CASSYGTANTEAFF. The CDR3 DNA reads as TGTGCCAGCAGCTACGGGACAGCGAACACTGAAGCTTTCTTT.

This sequence joins TRBV12-5 and TRBJ2-1; 9 bases match TRBD2. V dropped 5 bases and J dropped 0; count of bases not matched to a gene: 11. Germline values: CDR1 LGHNT, CDR2 FRNRAP. The CDR3 contains 18 residues. CDR3 coding DNA: TGTGCTAGTGGTCTACTAGCGGGCCCGGTGGGCTCCTACAATGAGCAGTTCTTC. Its translation: CASGLLAGPVGSYNEQFF.

The chain carries TRBV6-2 or TRBV6-3 and TRBJ1-2; 9 bases agree with TRBD1. The germline V gene has CDR1 MNHEY and CDR2 SVGEGT. The CDR3 has 14 residues. V lost 6 bases, J lost 3 bases, and 5 bases stayed unmatched. The CDR3 here is CASSTRDRDYGYTF. For the CDR3, the DNA is TGTGCCAGCAGCACACGGGACAGGGACTATGGCTACACCTTC.

This clone is a singleton in its sample. This chain links TRBV3-1 (or the pseudogene TRBV3-2) with TRBJ1-1; 8 bases line up with TRBD1. The length of the CDR3 is 15 residues. Germline CDR1 reads LGHDT; CDR2 reads YNNKEL (reference sequence). V shed 3 bases and J 4 bases; nucleotides not matched to a gene: 7. The CDR3 coding sequence is TGTGCCAGCAGCCAGATCAGGGGGCGAGGCACTGAAGCTTTCTTT. Its protein is CASSQIRGRGTEAFF.

CDR3 in amino acids: CASSRLPDIQPQHF. The DNA of the CDR3 is TGTGCCAGCAGCCGACTCCCGGACATTCAGCCCCAGCATTTT. V usage is TRBV3-1 (or the pseudogene TRBV3-2) and J usage is TRBJ1-5, with D perhaps TRBD1 (5 bases). V was cut by 4 bases and J by 6 bases, with 13 bases left in between. The germline gives CDR1 LGHDT, CDR2 YNNKEL (reference sequence). The CDR3 extends over 14 amino acids.

The rearrangement uses TRBV7-9 and TRBJ2-3, with 7 bases identical to TRBD2. Germline V lookup: CDR1 SEHNR, CDR2 FQNEAQ (reference sequence). This CDR3 has 16 residues. V gave up 0 bases and J gave up 4 bases; unmatched junction bases: 7. This CDR3 is CASSLAGGRAPDTQYF. In DNA form, the CDR3 reads TGTGCCAGCAGCTTAGCTGGCGGGAGAGCCCCAGATACGCAGTATTTT.

This clone came up once. The J gene is TRBJ2-1, the V gene TRBV28; a possible D gene is TRBD1 (6 bases). CDR3 length: 14 amino acids. Germline V gene lookup returns CDR1 MDHEN and CDR2 SYDVKM. Trimming left V 5 bases short and J 8 bases short, with 16 bases between. The CDR3 region has the DNA TGTGCCAGCAGTCCCGGGACACACACGGATGAGCAGTTCTTC. Translating gives CASSPGTHTDEQFF.

This clone was detected only once. V and J are TRBV7-2 and TRBJ2-1, with TRBD2 identical over 13 bases. Germline V gene sequence: CDR1 SGHTA, CDR2 FQGNSA. Trimming at V came to 0 bases and at J to 8 bases, leaving 4 bases not matched to a gene. This CDR3 region has 16 residues. This chain's CDR3 is CASSLAGLAGLDEQFF. The CDR3 bases are TGTGCCAGCAGCTTAGCGGGACTAGCGGGATTAGATGAGCAGTTCTTC.

The rearrangement joins TRBV29-1 to TRBJ1-1; maybe TRBD1 (5 bases). Trimming removed 7 bases from V and 5 bases from J, with 17 bases in between. Germline CDR1 reads SQVTM; CDR2 reads ANQGSEA. There are 13 residues in the CDR3. In DNA, the CDR3 is TGCAGCGGCCAACCCTCGCAGGGTACTGAAGCTTTCTTT. Amino acid sequence: CSGQPSQGTEAFF.